This T cell receptor beta chain was documented in a study of T-cell reconstitution after alpha-beta-depleted transplantation in children. Study results and limitations: Several patients had high TCRbeta diversity at day 60; it came from surviving recipient T cells and thymic progenitors. At one year after transplant, newly produced T cells mostly accounted for T-cell counts and diversity. Reportedly, alpha-beta T cells present about two months post-transplant originated from several hundred expanded clones of graft origin.

After removal of 0 bases from V and 6 bases from J, the junction contained 11 bases not matched to a gene. Germline V gene lookup returns CDR1 DFQATT and CDR2 SNEGSKA (reference sequence). The CDR3 runs 15 residues. Preparation of the TCRbeta library used unique molecular identifiers. TCRdb re-called the PCR reads with MiXCR, one entry per CDR3 protein. The repertoire holds hundreds of thousands of distinct CDR3 sequences, roughly a tenth seen once, with 28% in the top ten. This clonotype was observed many times. The target antigen is unknown. The material sequenced was PBMCs, taken before TCRalphabeta/CD19-depleted stem cell transplant. The TCR sequence derives from a child less than two years old with acute myeloid leukemia, due to receive a stem cell transplant. The gene calls are TRBV20-1 and TRBJ2-7; 7 positions agree with TRBD2. The CDR3 here is CSARDYAREKPEQYF. CDR3 nucleotides: TGCAGTGCTAGAGATTACGCGCGGGAGAAACCCGAGCAGTACTTC.